This TCR beta chain stems from a study of T cell responses to AZD1222 COVID-19 vaccine listed by TCRdb under 2021. Background on the whole study: TCR sequencing covered about 230 trial participants: 207 given two doses of AZD1222 and 26 given two doses of MenACWY control vaccine. Enrollment into the trials was organized by age into subgroups of 18-55, 56-69 and 70-plus years, and those subgroups contained roughly 160, 29 and 62 TCR-sequenced participants, respectively.

The intended sense of this specimen's time point label: about 28 days (+/-7) after the second vaccine dose. AZD1222 recipients whose second dose came at about 4 weeks and those whose second dose came at about 12 weeks were combined into one group, since spike-specific TCR depth and breadth did not differ between the two schedules. Samples from vaccinated people were obtained from the UK trials COV001 and COV002, which included a single-blind randomized controlled phase 2/3 trial of AZD1222 (ChAdOx1 nCoV-19) in healthy adults. For TCRbeta chain sequencing, PBMC samples were collected from trial participants at day 0 and at day 28 after the second dose. The CDR3 regions of human TCRbeta chains were analyzed by immunosequencing. The study's processing was this. TCRs in the repertoires were matched against a reference library of SARS-CoV-2-specific TCRs that had been generated with the MIRA antigen-specificity platform. Breadth was defined as the fraction of unique TCRs that were SARS-CoV-2-associated. Depth was defined as the fraction of total T cells that were SARS-CoV-2-associated. Each spike-specific TCR was assigned to its reactive spike region and to a CD4 or CD8 class using the MIRA data. Log10-transformed breadth and depth values were compared by one-way ANOVA with Sidak's multiple comparisons tests. In TCRdb, the immuneACCESS table is reduced to in-frame sequences with V and J assigned. These tables do not hold every clone; where another copy was compared, an unresolved V gene accounts for under half, and the others remain unexplained. Clone size and V and J calls were adopted from that table, with D and trimming inferred from the DNA. In this sample the table shows more than 80,000 clones, 80% to 95% of which occur a single time. Roughly 3.1% of the sample is in the top ten clones.

Of note for this clone: The target of this receptor is not known. Relative to the germline gene, one junction end is altered; a read error may explain this.

General study outcomes and caveats: Participants were mostly white British and included more females than males, and it was suggested by the authors that clonal diversity may have been underestimated. Spike-specific TCR breadth and depth rose significantly after two AZD1222 doses compared with day 0 and with MenACWY recipients. Only five or six AZD1222 recipients were SARS-CoV-2 seropositive at baseline, limiting conclusions about previously exposed vaccinees. The 56-69-year group was small, and its depth increase did not reach significance, likely because of low power. The whole spike protein was spanned by vaccine-associated CD4 TCRs, and dominant responses were seen in regions 160-218 and 743-854. Because no day 14 peak-response samples were available, repertoires were characterized only after the peak T cell response. Epitopes outside the regions mutated in the B.1.351 and B.1.1.7 variants were reportedly recognized by nearly half of the unique spike-specific TCRs.

The sequencing used peripheral blood, collected 28 days after the second AZD1222 dose. The clonotype originates from an adult who received the AZD1222 COVID-19 vaccine.

Here is the DNA: TGTGCCAGCAGTACCCGGACTAGCGGGGGGGCCGATGCCCTCTTC. It specifies CASSTRTSGGADALF. The chain is assembled from TRBV28 and TRBJ2-1; 15 central bases correspond to TRBD2. The CDR3 holds 15 amino acids from the cysteine to the phenylalanine. The kept DNA is CDR3 alone, 45 bases in frame from the first base. The germline V gene sets CDR1 to MDHEN and CDR2 to SYDVKM.